This T cell receptor beta chain was recorded in a study of blood T cell repertoires in COVID-19. Study-level background: Researchers got acute and convalescent COVID-19 samples from the United States, Italy and Spain.

This table comes from immunoSEQ multiplex PCR, and its TCRdb copy is limited to in-frame clones, with some not included. Of around 260,000 clones listed, approximately 91% are singletons. The CDR3 sequence is 17 residues long. Germline values: CDR1 MNHNS, CDR2 SASEGT. V lost 4 bases to trimming and J lost 3 bases, with 21 bases between them. The receptor was derived from a person between 18 and 35 years old with COVID-19, enrolled during active disease. Sample: peripheral blood. This chain uses TRBV6-1 with TRBJ1-1; TRBD1 might be the D (6 bases). DNA of the CDR3: TGTGCCAGCAGTGGCGGAACCGGGACACCCGGGGACACTGAAGCTTTCTTT. As protein: CASSGGTGTPGDTEAFF.